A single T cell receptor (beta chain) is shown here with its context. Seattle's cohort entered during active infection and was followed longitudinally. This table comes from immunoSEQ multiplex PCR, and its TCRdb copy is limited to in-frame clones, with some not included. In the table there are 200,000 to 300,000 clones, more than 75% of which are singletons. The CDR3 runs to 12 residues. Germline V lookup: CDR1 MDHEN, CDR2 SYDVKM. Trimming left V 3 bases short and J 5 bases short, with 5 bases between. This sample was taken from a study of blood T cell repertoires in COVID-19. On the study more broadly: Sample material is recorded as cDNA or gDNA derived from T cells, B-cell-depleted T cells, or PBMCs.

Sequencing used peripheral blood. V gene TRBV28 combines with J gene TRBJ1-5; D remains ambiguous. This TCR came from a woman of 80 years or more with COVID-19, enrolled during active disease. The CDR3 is CASSFPYQPQHF. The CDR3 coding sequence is TGTGCCAGCAGTTTTCCTTATCAGCCCCAGCATTTT.